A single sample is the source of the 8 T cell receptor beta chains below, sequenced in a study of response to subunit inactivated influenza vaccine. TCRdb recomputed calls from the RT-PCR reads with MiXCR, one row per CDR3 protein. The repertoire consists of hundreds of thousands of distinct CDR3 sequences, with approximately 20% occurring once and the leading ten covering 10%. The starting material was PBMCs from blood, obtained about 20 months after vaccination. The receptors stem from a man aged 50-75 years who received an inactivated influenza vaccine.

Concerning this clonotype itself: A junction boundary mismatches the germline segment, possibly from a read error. CDR3 bases: TGTGCCAGCGGTTTTCTGTTCTTC. Translating gives CASGFLFF. The V and J genes are TRBV28 and TRBJ2-1; D gene uncertain. CDR3 size: 8 residues. Germline V gives CDR1 MDHEN, CDR2 SYDVKM. Full variable domain (outside the CDR3, taken from reference TRBV28 and TRBJ2-1): DVKVTQSSRYLVKRTGEKVFLECVQDMDHENMFWYRQDPGLGLRLIYFSYDVKMKEKGDIPEGYSVSREKKERFSLILESASTNQTSMYLCASGFLFFGPGTRLTVL.

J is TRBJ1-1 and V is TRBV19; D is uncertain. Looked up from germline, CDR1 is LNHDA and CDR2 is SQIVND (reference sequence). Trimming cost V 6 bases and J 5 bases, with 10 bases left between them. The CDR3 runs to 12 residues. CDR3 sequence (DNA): TGTGCCAGTAGAGGTGGATGGACTGAAGCTTTCTTT. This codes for CASRGGWTEAFF. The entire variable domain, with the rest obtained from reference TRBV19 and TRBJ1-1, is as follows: DGGITQSPKYLFRKEGQNVTLSCEQNLNHDAMYWYRQDPGQGLRLIYYSQIVNDFQKGDIAEGYSVSREKKESFPLTVTSAQKNPTAFYLCASRGGWTEAFFGQGTRLTVV.

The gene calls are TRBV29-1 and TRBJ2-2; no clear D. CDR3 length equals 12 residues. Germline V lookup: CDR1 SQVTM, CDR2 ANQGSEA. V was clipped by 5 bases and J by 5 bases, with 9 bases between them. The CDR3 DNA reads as TGCAGCGTTCTTTTTTGGACCGGGGAGCTGTTTTTT. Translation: CSVLFWTGELFF.

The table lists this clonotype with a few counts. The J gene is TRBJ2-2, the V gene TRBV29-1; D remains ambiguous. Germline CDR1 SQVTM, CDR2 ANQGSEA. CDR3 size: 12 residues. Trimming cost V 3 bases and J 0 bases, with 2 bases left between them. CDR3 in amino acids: CSVDPNTGELFF. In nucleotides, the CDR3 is TGCAGCGTTGACCCGAACACCGGGGAGCTGTTTTTT.

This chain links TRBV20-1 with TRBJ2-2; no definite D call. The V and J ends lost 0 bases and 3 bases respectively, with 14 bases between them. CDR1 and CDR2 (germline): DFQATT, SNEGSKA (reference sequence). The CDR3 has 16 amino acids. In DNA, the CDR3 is TGCAGTGCTAGAGATTTAACGCTTTCTTACACCGGGGAGCTGTTTTTT. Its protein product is CSARDLTLSYTGELFF.

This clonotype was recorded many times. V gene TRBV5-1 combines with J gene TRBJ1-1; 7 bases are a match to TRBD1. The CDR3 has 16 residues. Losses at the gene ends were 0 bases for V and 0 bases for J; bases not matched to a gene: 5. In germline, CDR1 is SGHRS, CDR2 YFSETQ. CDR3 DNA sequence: TGCGCCAGCAGCTTGGATAGAGGGGGCCTGAACACTGAAGCTTTCTTT. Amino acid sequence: CASSLDRGGLNTEAFF.

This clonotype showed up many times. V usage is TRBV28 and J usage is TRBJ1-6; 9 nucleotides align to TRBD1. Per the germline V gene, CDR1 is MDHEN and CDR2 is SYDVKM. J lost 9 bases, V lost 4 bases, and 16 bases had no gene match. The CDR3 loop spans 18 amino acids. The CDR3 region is CASSSSRGTGRSLSPLHF. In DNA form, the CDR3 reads TGTGCCAGCAGTTCCTCTCGCGGGACAGGGAGAAGTCTTTCACCCCTCCACTTT.

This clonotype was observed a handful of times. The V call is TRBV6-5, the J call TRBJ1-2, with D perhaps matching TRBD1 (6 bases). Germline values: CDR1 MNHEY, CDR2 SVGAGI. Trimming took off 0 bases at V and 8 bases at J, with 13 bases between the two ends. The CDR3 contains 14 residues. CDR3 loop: CASSYSSRGWGYTF. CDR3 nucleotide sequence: TGTGCCAGCAGTTACTCGAGCAGGGGTTGGGGCTACACCTTC.